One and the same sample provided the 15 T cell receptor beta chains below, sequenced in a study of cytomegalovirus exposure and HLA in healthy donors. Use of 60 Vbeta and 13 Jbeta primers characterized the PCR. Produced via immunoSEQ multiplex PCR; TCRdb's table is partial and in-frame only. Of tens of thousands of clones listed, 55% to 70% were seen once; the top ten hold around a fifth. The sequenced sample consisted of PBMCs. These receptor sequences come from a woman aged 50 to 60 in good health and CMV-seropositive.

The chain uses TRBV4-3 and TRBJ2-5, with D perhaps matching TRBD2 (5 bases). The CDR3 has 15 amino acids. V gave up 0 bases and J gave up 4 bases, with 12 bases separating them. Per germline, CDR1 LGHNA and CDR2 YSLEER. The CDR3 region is CASSQDLSRGETQYF. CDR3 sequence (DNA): TGCGCCAGCAGCCAAGACCTGAGTCGGGGAGAGACCCAGTACTTC.

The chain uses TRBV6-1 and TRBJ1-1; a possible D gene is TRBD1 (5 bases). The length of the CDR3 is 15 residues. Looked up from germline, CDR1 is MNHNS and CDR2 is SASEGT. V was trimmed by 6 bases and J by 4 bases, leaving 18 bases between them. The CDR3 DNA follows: TGTGCCAGCAGCCCACCAGGGTTTGTTGCCACTGAAGCTTTCTTT. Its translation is CASSPPGFVATEAFF.

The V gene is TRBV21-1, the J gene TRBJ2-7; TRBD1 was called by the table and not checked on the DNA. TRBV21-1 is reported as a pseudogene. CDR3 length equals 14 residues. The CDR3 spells CASVRQVRSYEQYF. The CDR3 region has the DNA TGTGCCAGCGTTAGACAGGTTCGTTCCTACGAGCAGTACTTC.

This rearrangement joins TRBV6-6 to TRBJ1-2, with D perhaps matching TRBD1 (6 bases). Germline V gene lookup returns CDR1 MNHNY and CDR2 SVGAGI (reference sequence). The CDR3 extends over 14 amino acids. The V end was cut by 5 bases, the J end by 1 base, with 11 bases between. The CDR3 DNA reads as TGTGCCAGCAGTAACATACAGGGTAACTATGGCTACACCTTC. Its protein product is CASSNIQGNYGYTF.

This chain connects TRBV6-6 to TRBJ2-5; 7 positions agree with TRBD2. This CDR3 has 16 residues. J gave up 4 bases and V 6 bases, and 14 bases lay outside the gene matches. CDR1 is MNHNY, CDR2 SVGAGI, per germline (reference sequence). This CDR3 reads CASSLAGPSGIETQYF. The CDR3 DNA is TGTGCCAGCAGCTTAGCGGGCCCTTCGGGAATAGAGACCCAGTACTTC.

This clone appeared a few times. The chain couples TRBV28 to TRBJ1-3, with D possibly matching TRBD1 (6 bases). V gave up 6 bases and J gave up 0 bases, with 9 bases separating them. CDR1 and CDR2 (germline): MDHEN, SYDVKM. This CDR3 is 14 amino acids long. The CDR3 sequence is CASSGQLSGNTIYF. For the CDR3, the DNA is TGTGCCAGCAGCGGACAGCTCTCTGGAAACACCATATATTTT.

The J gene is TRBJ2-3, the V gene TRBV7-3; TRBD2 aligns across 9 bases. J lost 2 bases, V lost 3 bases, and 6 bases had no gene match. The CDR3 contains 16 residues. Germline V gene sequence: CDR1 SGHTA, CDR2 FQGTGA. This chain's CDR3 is CASSFASGALTDTQYF. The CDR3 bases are TGTGCCAGCAGCTTCGCTAGCGGGGCTCTCACAGATACGCAGTATTTT. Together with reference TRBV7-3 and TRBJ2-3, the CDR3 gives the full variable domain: GAGVSQTPSNKVTEKGKYVELRCDPISGHTALYWYRQSLGQGPEFLIYFQGTGAADDSGLPNDRFFAVRPEGSVSTLKIQRTERGDSAVYLCASSFASGALTDTQYFGPGTRLTVL.

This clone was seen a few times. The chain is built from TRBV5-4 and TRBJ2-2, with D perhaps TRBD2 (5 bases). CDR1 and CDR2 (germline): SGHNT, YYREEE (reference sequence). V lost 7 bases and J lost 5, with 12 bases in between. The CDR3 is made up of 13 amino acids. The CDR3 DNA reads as TGTGCCAGCTCCGTTCGGACTACCGGGGAGCTGTTTTTT. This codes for CASSVRTTGELFF.

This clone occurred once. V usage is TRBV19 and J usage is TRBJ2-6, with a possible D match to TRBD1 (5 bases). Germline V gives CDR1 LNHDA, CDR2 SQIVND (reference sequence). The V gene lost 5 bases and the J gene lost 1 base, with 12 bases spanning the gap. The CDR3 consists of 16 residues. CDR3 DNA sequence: TGTGCCAGTAGTCCCCAGGGAAGTTCTGGGGCCAACGTCCTGACTTTC. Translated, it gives CASSPQGSSGANVLTF. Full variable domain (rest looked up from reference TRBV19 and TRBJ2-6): DGGITQSPKYLFRKEGQNVTLSCEQNLNHDAMYWYRQDPGQGLRLIYYSQIVNDFQKGDIAEGYSVSREKKESFPLTVTSAQKNPTAFYLCASSPQGSSGANVLTFGAGSRLTVL.

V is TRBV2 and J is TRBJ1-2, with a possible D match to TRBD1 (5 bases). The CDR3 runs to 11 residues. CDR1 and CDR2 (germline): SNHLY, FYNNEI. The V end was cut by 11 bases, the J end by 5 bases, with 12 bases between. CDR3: CAGSKGYGYTF. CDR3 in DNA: TGTGCCGGGTCCAAGGGGTATGGCTACACCTTC.

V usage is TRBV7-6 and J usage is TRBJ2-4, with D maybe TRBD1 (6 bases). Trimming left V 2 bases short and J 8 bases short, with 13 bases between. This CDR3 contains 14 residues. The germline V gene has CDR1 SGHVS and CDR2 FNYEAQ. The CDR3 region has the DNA TGTGCCAGCAGCTTAACGACAGGATCAGACATTCAGTACTTC. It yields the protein CASSLTTGSDIQYF. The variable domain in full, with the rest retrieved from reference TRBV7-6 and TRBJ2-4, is GAGVSQSPRYKVTKRGQDVALRCDPISGHVSLYWYRQALGQGPEFLTYFNYEAQQDKSGLPNDRFSAERPEGSISTLTIQRTEQRDSAMYRCASSLTTGSDIQYFGAGTRLSVL.

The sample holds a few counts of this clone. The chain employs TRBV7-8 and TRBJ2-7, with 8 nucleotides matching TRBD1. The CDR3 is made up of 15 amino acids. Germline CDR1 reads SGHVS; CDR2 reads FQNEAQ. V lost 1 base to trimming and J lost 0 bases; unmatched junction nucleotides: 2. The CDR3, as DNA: TGTGCCAGCAGCTTAGAACAGGGGGTCTCCTACGAGCAGTACTTC. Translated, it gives CASSLEQGVSYEQYF. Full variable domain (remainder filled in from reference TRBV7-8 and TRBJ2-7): GAGVSQSPRYKVAKRGQDVALRCDPISGHVSLFWYQQALGQGPEFLTYFQNEAQLDKSGLPSDRFFAERPEGSVSTLKIQRTQQEDSAVYLCASSLEQGVSYEQYFGPGTRLTVT.

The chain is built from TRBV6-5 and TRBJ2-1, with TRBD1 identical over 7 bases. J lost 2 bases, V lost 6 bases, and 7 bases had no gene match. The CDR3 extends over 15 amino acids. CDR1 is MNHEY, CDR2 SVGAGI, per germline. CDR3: CASSLGGQAYNEQFF. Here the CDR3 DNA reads TGTGCCAGCAGCCTAGGGGGCCAAGCCTACAATGAGCAGTTCTTC.

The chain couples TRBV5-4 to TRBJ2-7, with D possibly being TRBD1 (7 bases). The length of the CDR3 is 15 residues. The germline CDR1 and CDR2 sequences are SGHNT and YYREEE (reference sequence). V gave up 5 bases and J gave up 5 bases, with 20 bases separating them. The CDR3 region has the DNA TGTGCCAGCAGTGACCGCAGGGGGGCGGACCACGAGCAGTACTTC. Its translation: CASSDRRGADHEQYF.

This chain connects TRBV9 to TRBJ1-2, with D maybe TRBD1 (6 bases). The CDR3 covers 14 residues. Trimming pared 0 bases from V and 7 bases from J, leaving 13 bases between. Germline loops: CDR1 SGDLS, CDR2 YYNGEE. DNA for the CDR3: TGTGCCAGCAGCGTAGATGGGGGCAGGAGTGGCTACACCTTC. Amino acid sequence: CASSVDGGRSGYTF.